Below, 7 T cell receptor beta chains from the same sample are listed, as sequenced in a study of control samples from healthy donors and cancer patients. The data were produced by immunoSEQ multiplex PCR, yet TCRdb's version contains in-frame clones alone and is incomplete. Here the sample spans fewer than 90,000 clones, roughly 84% being singletons. The source material was blood. The receptors were sampled from a man aged 45-60 years in good health.

This clone occurred a few times. The chain joins TRBV29-1 to TRBJ1-1; perhaps TRBD1 as D (5 bases). This CDR3 comprises 10 residues. V lost 7 bases and J 6 bases, leaving 9 bases between the germline ends. Looked up from germline, CDR1 is SQVTM and CDR2 is ANQGSEA. The CDR3, as DNA: TGCAGCGCTGGGGACGCTGAAGCTTTCTTT. Translated, it gives CSAGDAEAFF.

The sample holds a few counts of this clone. The chain couples TRBV15 to TRBJ2-7; possible D gene TRBD1, 5 bases. V dropped 3 bases and J dropped 1 base, with 10 bases sitting between them. The CDR3 is 14 amino acids. Germline V gene sequence: CDR1 LNHNV, CDR2 YYDKDF (reference sequence). The CDR3 here is CATSREQGSYEQYF. CDR3 bases: TGTGCCACCAGCAGGGAGCAGGGATCCTACGAGCAGTACTTC.

J is TRBJ2-1 and V is TRBV5-1, with 11 bases lining up with TRBD2. This CDR3 contains 17 residues. J lost 6 bases, V lost 3 bases, and 11 bases had no gene match. Germline V lookup: CDR1 SGHRS, CDR2 YFSETQ. The CDR3 DNA is TGCGCCAGCAGCTGGGGCTTACTAGCGGGAGTGGCCAATGAGCAGTTCTTC. This translates into CASSWGLLAGVANEQFF.

CDR3: CASTPVGGLGDTQYF. Written as DNA, the CDR3 is TGTGCCAGCACACCCGTAGGGGGATTGGGGGATACGCAGTATTTT. This chain uses TRBV3-1 (or the pseudogene TRBV3-2) with TRBJ2-3; possibly TRBD1 for D (6 bases). The CDR3 covers 15 residues. Looked up from germline, CDR1 is LGHDT and CDR2 is YNNKEL (reference sequence). Between the trimmed V and J ends, which lost 7 bases and 6 bases, there was a span of 20 bases.

The rearrangement links TRBV27 to TRBJ2-2; D is possibly TRBD1 (6 bases). Trimming pared 7 bases from V and 6 bases from J, leaving 15 bases between. The CDR3 extends over 14 amino acids. The germline V gene has CDR1 MNHEY and CDR2 SMNVEV (reference sequence). The DNA of the CDR3 is TGTGCCAGCAAATCCGGACAGAGCGCCGGGGAGCTGTTTTTT. Its translation is CASKSGQSAGELFF.

The chain's CDR3 is CASSYAGLDEQYF. The CDR3 DNA is TGTGCCAGCAGTTACGCGGGACTAGACGAGCAGTACTTC. V is TRBV6-5 and J is TRBJ2-7, with 8 positions matching TRBD2. V was pared by 2 bases and J by 5 bases, with 2 bases of the junction left unmatched. This CDR3 spans 13 amino acids. Looked up from germline, CDR1 is MNHEY and CDR2 is SVGAGI.

This rearrangement joins TRBV29-1 to TRBJ2-5; D possibly corresponds to TRBD1 (6 bases). This CDR3 has 12 amino acids. V lost 5 bases, J lost 2 bases, and 9 bases lay in between. Germline CDR1 SQVTM, CDR2 ANQGSEA. CDR3 nucleotide sequence: TGCAGCGTTCTAGGGACACAAGAGACCCAGTACTTC. This codes for CSVLGTQETQYF.